These 7 T cell receptor beta chains were sequenced from one sample in a study of cytomegalovirus exposure and HLA in healthy donors. The PCR made use of 60 Vbeta and 13 Jbeta primers. The assay was immunoSEQ multiplex PCR, and TCRdb's table has in-frame clones only and misses some. This sample's clone table lists 80,000 to 100,000 clones. Sequencing was performed on PBMCs. The receptors were sampled from a man between 50 and 59 years old in good health and CMV-seropositive.

The chain uses TRBV30 and TRBJ2-2, with D unresolved. Trimming took 4 bases from V and 0 from J, leaving 15 bases between them. From germline, CDR1 is GTSNPN and CDR2 SVGIG (reference sequence). The CDR3 totals 16 residues. CDR3 nucleotide sequence: TGTGCCTGGAAAAAAACCCTCTGGCCGAACACCGGGGAGCTGTTTTTT. It codes for CAWKKTLWPNTGELFF. The full variable domain, rest sourced from reference TRBV30 and TRBJ2-2, is SQTIHQWPATLVQPVGSPLSLECTVEGTSNPNLYWYRQAAGRGLQLLFYSVGIGQISSEVPQNLSASRPQDRQFILSSKKLLLSDSGFYLCAWKKTLWPNTGELFFGEGSRLTVL.

The V call is TRBV30, the J call TRBJ2-1, with D uncertain. CDR3 length equals 12 residues. The germline CDR1 and CDR2 sequences are GTSNPN and SVGIG (reference sequence). The V and J ends lost 3 bases and 2 bases respectively, with 5 bases between them. DNA for the CDR3: TGTGCCTGGAGACCTACCTACAATGAGCAGTTCTTC. Translated, it gives CAWRPTYNEQFF.

This chain uses TRBV19 with TRBJ2-6; TRBD1 is a possible D gene (5 bases). Germline V gene data show CDR1 as LNHDA and CDR2 as SQIVND (reference sequence). Trimming left V 1 base short and J 3 bases short, with 10 bases between. CDR3 length equals 16 residues. The DNA of the CDR3 is TGTGCCAGTAGTATAGGGGCAGGGCTTGGGGCCAACGTCCTGACTTTC. As protein: CASSIGAGLGANVLTF.

The CDR3 DNA is TGTGCCAGCAGCCTAGAGACAGGCTTCTACGAGCAGTACGTC. Amino acids: CASSLETGFYEQYV. V gene TRBV6-1 combines with J gene TRBJ2-7, with D possibly matching TRBD1 (6 bases). The CDR3 sequence is 14 residues long. V shed 6 bases and J shed 3 bases, with 15 bases lying between them. Germline CDR1 and CDR2: MNHNS and SASEGT.

The rearrangement links TRBV9 to TRBJ1-2, with TRBD1 identical over 8 bases. CDR1 SGDLS and CDR2 YYNGEE come from the germline V gene. The ends lost 0 bases at V and 8 bases at J; junction bases unmatched: 6. The CDR3 contains 14 residues. CDR3 in amino acids: CASSVDRQGYGYTF. For the CDR3, the DNA is TGTGCCAGCAGCGTAGATCGACAGGGGTACGGCTACACCTTC.

The chain couples TRBV13 to TRBJ2-1, with 7 bases identical to TRBD2. Germline V gives CDR1 PRHDT, CDR2 FYEKMQ (reference sequence). The V gene end was trimmed by 5 bases and the J gene end by 2 bases; junction bases not matched to a gene: 6. The CDR3 is 15 amino acids. For the CDR3, the DNA is TGTGCCAGCAGCAAGGGCGGGAGCACCTACAATGAGCAGTTCTTC. It translates to CASSKGGSTYNEQFF.

The chain joins TRBV27 to TRBJ2-1, with a tentative D call TRBD2 (7 bases). With 3 bases removed from V and 4 bases from J, the gap between germline ends came to 13 bases. Germline CDR1 is MNHEY and CDR2 is SMNVEV (reference sequence). The CDR3 is made up of 15 amino acids. CDR3 protein: CASSLSRGAYNEQFF. The CDR3 DNA follows: TGTGCCAGCAGTTTGTCCCGGGGGGCGTACAATGAGCAGTTCTTC.